This TCR beta chain was captured by sequencing in a study of kidney transplant recipient with SARS-CoV-2 infection. MiXCR was run by TCRdb on the reads, yielding one entry per CDR3 protein. Of roughly 250,000 distinct CDR3 sequences in the sample, less than 35% were seen once. The CDR3 consists of 16 residues. Sequences were derived from a blood sample, sampled at baseline and on day 111 from a kidney transplant recipient. This TCR came from a young adult male patient who had COVID-19 and was a kidney transplant recipient. Some of these T cells may belong to the graft donor. The J gene is TRBJ1-2, the V gene TRBV8-2. TRBV8-2 is deemed a pseudogene. In nucleotides, the CDR3 is TGTGGCAGTTGGCCAAATGATAGCCGAAAGACCTATGGCTACACCTTC. It yields the protein CGSWPNDSRKTYGYTF.